This is a list of T cell receptor beta chains from one sample in a study of T cells in Graves' hyperthyroidism and ophthalmopathy. From the multiplex PCR reads, TCRdb called clonotypes with MiXCR, one entry per CDR3 protein. The table records 500,000 to 650,000 distinct CDR3 sequences, 20% of them present only once. Sequencing used blood. The receptors derive from a man in his forties with Graves' ophthalmopathy. CDR3s include the opening cysteine and the closing phenylalanine or tryptophan. The order of the fields is clone size, V gene, J gene, D gene, CDR3 protein, CDR3 DNA. A D gene is named only where the DNA matches it firmly. A clone size is listed for some rows: how often the clone was seen (once, few, many), or a class if it is expanded.

>few|TRBV18|TRBJ1-2|NA
CASSPDSGGFYGYTF
TGTGCCAGCTCACCTGACTCGGGGGGCTTCTATGGCTACACCTTC
>many|TRBV5-1|TRBJ2-1|NA
CASSPEGGGLGEQFF
TGCGCCAGCAGCCCGGAGGGGGGGGGATTGGGTGAGCAGTTCTTC
>NA|TRBV5-1|TRBJ1-1|NA
CASSLDLGRTEAFF
TGCGCCAGCAGCTTGGACCTAGGAAGGACTGAAGCTTTCTTT
>few|TRBV5-1|TRBJ1-1|NA
CASSLGNTGGTEAFF
TGCGCCAGCAGCTTGGGGAATACTGGGGGCACTGAAGCTTTCTTT
>NA|TRBV5-1|TRBJ2-7|TRBD1
CASTGTGKQYF
TGCGCCAGCACCGGGACAGGGAAGCAGTACTTC
>few|TRBV7-2|TRBJ2-2|NA
CASSRTLDTGELFF
TGTGCCAGCAGCCGTACACTGGACACCGGGGAGCTGTTTTTT
>few|TRBV14|TRBJ2-7|NA
CASSPTWADEQYF
TGTGCCAGCAGCCCGACTTGGGCCGACGAGCAGTACTTC
>once|TRBV9|TRBJ2-2|NA
CASSVAGVISGELFF
TGTGCCAGCAGCGTAGCGGGGGTCATAAGCGGGGAGCTGTTTTTT
>NA|TRBV12-5|TRBJ2-2|NA
CASGFIGELFF
TGTGCTAGTGGTTTTATCGGGGAGCTGTTTTTT
>many|TRBV11-2|TRBJ2-1|TRBD2
CASSLAGGANEQFF
TGTGCCAGCAGCTTAGCGGGGGGGGCCAATGAGCAGTTCTTC
>NA|TRBV7-3|TRBJ2-5|TRBD2
CASSSRRTSGQETQYF
TGTGCCAGCAGCTCCAGACGGACTAGCGGTCAAGAGACCCAGTACTTC
>NA|TRBV19|TRBJ2-3|TRBD2
CASSTLAGDTDTQYF
TGTGCCAGTAGTACCCTAGCGGGAGACACAGATACGCAGTATTTT
>many|TRBV7-7|TRBJ2-7|NA
CASSYSESYEQYF
TGTGCTAGCAGCTACTCTGAATCCTACGAGCAGTACTTC
>NA|TRBV6-1|TRBJ2-7|TRBD2
CASSEVTSGGLQYF
TGTGCCAGCAGTGAAGTGACTAGCGGGGGTTTGCAGTACTTC
>many|TRBV12-3/TRBV12-4|TRBJ2-7|TRBD2
CASSPPGTRHEQYF
TGTGCCAGCAGTCCGCCTGGGACTAGGCACGAGCAGTACTTC
>many|TRBV29-1|TRBJ1-1|NA
CSVDRNTEAFF
TGCAGCGTTGACAGGAACACTGAAGCTTTCTTT
>once|TRBV7-3|TRBJ2-7|TRBD2
CASSLRGLAGVREQYF
TGTGCCAGCAGCCTTAGGGGACTAGCGGGAGTGCGCGAGCAGTACTTC
>many|TRBV7-8|TRBJ2-1|NA
CASTGRLLNEQFF
TGTGCCAGCACGGGGCGCCTCTTGAATGAGCAGTTCTTC
>many|TRBV15|TRBJ2-5|NA
CASSRSWGLRQETQYF
TGTGCCAGCAGCAGATCGTGGGGGTTGCGGCAAGAGACCCAGTACTTC
>NA|TRBV27|TRBJ2-7|NA
CASSPYPESEQYF
TGTGCCAGCAGTCCTTACCCCGAGTCCGAGCAGTACTTC
>few|TRBV27|TRBJ2-7|NA
CASSAGAEYEQYF
TGTGCCAGCAGTGCCGGGGCGGAGTACGAGCAGTACTTC
>many|TRBV7-2|TRBJ2-3|NA
CASSFPGDTQYF
TGTGCCAGCAGCTTTCCAGGAGATACGCAGTATTTT
>few|TRBV4-2|TRBJ1-1|NA
CASSRDQTGEAFF
TGTGCCAGCAGCCGCGATCAGACCGGGGAAGCTTTCTTT
>NA|TRBV7-9|TRBJ1-1|NA
CASFPAGLGTEAFF
TGTGCCAGCTTCCCGGCGGGACTGGGCACTGAAGCTTTCTTT
>few|TRBV7-9|TRBJ2-1|TRBD2
CASSRLAGGPEEQFF
TGTGCCAGCAGCCGTCTAGCGGGGGGGCCGGAGGAGCAGTTCTTC
>NA|TRBV19|TRBJ2-7|NA
CASSISRGSNYEQYF
TGTGCCAGTAGTATATCGAGGGGCTCAAATTACGAGCAGTACTTC
>NA|TRBV20-1|TRBJ2-7|TRBD2
CSHEGLAGDEQYF
TGCAGCCACGAAGGACTAGCGGGAGACGAGCAGTACTTC
>NA|TRBV5-4|TRBJ1-4|NA
CASSLELTAEKLLF
TGTGCCAGCAGCTTGGAATTGACAGCCGAAAAACTGCTTTTT
>few|TRBV5-5|TRBJ2-1|NA
CASSSDWAYNEQFF
TGTGCCAGCAGCTCGGACTGGGCCTACAATGAGCAGTTCTTC
>few|TRBV18|TRBJ1-6|TRBD1
CASSPPGTGKSPLHF
TGTGCCAGCTCACCCCCGGGGACAGGGAAGTCACCCCTCCACTTT
>NA|TRBV28|TRBJ1-1|TRBD1
CASSPGQGREAFF
TGTGCCAGCAGTCCGGGACAGGGGCGTGAAGCTTTCTTT
>many|TRBV28|TRBJ2-3|TRBD2
CASSSEREATDTQYF
TGTGCCAGCAGTTCCGAGCGGGAGGCCACAGATACGCAGTATTTT
>NA|TRBV10-3|TRBJ2-3|NA
CAVFSGADTQYF
TGTGCCGTTTTTTCAGGCGCGGATACGCAGTATTTT
>NA|TRBV5-1|TRBJ2-7|TRBD2
CASSMGLAPYEQYF
TGCGCCAGCAGCATGGGACTAGCCCCCTACGAGCAGTACTTC
>NA|TRBV7-8|TRBJ2-7|NA
CASSGQSSSYEQYF
TGTGCCAGCAGTGGACAGTCGAGCTCCTACGAGCAGTACTTC
>NA|TRBV7-8|TRBJ1-2|NA
CASRTTGSGLGQYGYTF
TGTGCCAGCAGGACCACCGGATCTGGGTTGGGGCAGTATGGCTACACCTTC
>many|TRBV12-3/TRBV12-4|TRBJ1-1|TRBD1
CASSRSRTGDAEAFF
TGTGCCAGCAGCCGTTCAAGGACAGGGGACGCTGAAGCTTTCTTT
>many|TRBV28|TRBJ1-3|NA
CASIDFKHGNTIYF
TGTGCCAGCATCGATTTCAAACATGGAAACACCATATATTTT